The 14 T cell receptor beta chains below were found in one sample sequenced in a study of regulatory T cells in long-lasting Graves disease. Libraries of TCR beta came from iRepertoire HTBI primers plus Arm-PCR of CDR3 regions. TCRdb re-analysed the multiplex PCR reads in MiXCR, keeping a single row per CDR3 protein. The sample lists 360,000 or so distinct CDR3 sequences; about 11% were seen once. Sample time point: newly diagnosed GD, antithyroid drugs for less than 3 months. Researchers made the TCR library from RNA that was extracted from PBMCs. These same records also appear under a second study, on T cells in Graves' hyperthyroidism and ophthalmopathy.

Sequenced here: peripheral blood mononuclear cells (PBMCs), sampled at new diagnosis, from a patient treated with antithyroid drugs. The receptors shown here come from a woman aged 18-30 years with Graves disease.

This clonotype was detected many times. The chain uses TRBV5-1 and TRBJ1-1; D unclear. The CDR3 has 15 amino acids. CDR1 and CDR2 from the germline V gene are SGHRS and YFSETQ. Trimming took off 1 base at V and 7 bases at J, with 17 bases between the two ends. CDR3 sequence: CASSLRRVLEGEAFF. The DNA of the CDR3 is TGCGCCAGCAGCTTGCGTCGGGTTCTGGAGGGTGAAGCTTTCTTT.

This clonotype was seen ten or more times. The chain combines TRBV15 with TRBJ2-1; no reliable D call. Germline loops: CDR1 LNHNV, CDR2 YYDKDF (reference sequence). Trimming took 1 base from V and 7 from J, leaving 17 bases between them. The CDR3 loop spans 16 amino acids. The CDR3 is CATSRGLGRPLNEQFF. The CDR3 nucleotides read TGTGCCACCAGCAGAGGATTGGGCAGACCCTTGAATGAGCAGTTCTTC.

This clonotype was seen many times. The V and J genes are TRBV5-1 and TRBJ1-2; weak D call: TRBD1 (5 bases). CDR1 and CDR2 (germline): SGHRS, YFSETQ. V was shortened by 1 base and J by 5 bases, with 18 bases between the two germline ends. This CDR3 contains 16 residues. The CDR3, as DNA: TGCGCCAGCAGCTTGAACAGGCCGAGCCCCGAGTATGGCTACACCTTC. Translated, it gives CASSLNRPSPEYGYTF.

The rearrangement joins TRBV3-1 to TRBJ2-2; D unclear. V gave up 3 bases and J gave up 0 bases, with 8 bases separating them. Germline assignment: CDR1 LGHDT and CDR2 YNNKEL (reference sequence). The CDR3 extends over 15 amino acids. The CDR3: CASSQHLSNTGELFF. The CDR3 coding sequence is TGTGCCAGCAGCCAGCACCTCTCGAACACCGGGGAGCTGTTTTTT.

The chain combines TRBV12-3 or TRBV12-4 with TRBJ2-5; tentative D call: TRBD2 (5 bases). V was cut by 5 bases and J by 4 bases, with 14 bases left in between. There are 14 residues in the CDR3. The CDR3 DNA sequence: TGTGCCAGCAGTAACCCGAGGGTTCCAGAGACCCAGTACTTC. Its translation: CASSNPRVPETQYF.

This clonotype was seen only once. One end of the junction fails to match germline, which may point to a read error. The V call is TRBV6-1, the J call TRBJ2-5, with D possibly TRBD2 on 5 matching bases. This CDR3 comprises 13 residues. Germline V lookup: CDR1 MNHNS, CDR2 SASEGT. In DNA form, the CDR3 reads TGTGCCAGCAGCGCCACTAGAAGAGAGGCCCAGTACTTC. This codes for CASSATRREAQYF.

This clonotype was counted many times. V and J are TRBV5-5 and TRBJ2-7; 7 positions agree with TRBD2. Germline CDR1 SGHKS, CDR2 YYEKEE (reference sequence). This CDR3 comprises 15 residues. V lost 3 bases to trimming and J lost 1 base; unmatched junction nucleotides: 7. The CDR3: CASSWGGPGSYEQYV. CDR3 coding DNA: TGTGCCAGCAGCTGGGGAGGGCCAGGATCCTACGAGCAGTACGTC.

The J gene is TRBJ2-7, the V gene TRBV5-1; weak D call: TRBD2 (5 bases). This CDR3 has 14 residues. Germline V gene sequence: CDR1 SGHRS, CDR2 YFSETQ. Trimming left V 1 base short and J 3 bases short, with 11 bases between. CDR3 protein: CASSLRGPRYEQYF. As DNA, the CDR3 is TGCGCCAGCAGCTTGCGGGGTCCCCGCTACGAGCAGTACTTC.

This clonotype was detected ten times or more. CDR3 amino acids: CSADEGTGFYEQYF. As DNA, the CDR3 is TGCAGTGCTGACGAGGGGACTGGCTTCTACGAGCAGTACTTC. This chain uses TRBV20-1 with TRBJ2-7; D perhaps matches TRBD2 (6 bases). V lost 5 bases and J lost 3, with 17 bases in between. This CDR3 has 14 residues. Looked up from germline, CDR1 is DFQATT and CDR2 is SNEGSKA (reference sequence).

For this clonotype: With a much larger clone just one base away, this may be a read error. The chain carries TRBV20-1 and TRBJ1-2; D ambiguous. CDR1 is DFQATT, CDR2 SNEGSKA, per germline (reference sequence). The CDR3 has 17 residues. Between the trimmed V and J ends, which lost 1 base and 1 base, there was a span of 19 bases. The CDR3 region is CSARAFGRAGFNYGYTF. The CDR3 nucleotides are TGCAGTGCTAGAGCTTTCGGAAGGGCAGGCTTTAACTATGGCTACACCTTC.

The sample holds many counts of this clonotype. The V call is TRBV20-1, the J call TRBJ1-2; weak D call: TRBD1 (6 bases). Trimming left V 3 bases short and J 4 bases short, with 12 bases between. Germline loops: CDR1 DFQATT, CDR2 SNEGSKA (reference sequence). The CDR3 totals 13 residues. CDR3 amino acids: CSASPTDSYGYTF. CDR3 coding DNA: TGCAGTGCTAGCCCAACGGACAGCTATGGCTACACCTTC.

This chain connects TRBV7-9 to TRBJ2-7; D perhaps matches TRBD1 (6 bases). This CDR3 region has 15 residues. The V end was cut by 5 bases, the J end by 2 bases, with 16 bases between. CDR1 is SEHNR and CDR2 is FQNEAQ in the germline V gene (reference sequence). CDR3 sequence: CASSPPTGKPYEQYF. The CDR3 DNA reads TGTGCCAGCAGCCCCCCGACAGGAAAACCCTACGAGCAGTACTTC. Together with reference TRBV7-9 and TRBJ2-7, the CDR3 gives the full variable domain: DTGVSQNPRHKITKRGQNVTFRCDPISEHNRLYWYRQTLGQGPEFLTYFQNEAQLEKSRLLSDRFSAERPKGSFSTLEIQRTEQGDSAMYLCASSPPTGKPYEQYFGPGTRLTVT.

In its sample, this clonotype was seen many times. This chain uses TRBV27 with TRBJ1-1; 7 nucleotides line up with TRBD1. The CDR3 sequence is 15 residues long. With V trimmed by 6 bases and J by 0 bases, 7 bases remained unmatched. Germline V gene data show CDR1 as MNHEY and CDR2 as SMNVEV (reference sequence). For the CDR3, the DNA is TGTGCCAGCAGACTTTTACAGGGGCTGAACACTGAAGCTTTCTTT. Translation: CASRLLQGLNTEAFF.

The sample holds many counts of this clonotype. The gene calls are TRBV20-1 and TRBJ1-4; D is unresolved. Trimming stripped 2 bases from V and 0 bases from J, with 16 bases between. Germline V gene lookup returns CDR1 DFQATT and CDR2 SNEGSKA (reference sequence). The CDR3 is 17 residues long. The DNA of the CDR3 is TGCAGTGCTAGAACACGGACCGGTCATGCAACTAATGAAAAACTGTTTTTT. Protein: CSARTRTGHATNEKLFF.